This TCR beta chain was sequenced during a study of blood T cells in healthy people across ages. Study at large: Template switching retrieved approximately one barcoded beta molecule for each two T cells.

Using a J-beta primer mix together with a sample-barcoded 5' primer, a second PCR was run for roughly 6 to 12 cycles. The template-switch adaptor, which had 12 random nucleotides, put a tag on each cDNA molecule. A single record per CDR3 protein comes from TCRdb applying MiXCR to the 5' RACE reads. Among about 680,000 distinct CDR3 sequences listed, approximately 50% were seen once. The CDR3 consists of 15 residues. Trimming took 1 base from V and 3 from J, leaving 12 bases between them. The germline V gene has CDR1 SGHVS and CDR2 FQNEAQ. The source material was blood. This chain connects TRBV7-8 to TRBJ2-5; D gene unclear. The sequence was obtained from a woman aged 55-75 years in good health. The CDR3 bases are TGTGCCAGCAGCTTAGTGGGCCTCTGGGAAGAGACCCAGTACTTC. It specifies CASSLVGLWEETQYF.